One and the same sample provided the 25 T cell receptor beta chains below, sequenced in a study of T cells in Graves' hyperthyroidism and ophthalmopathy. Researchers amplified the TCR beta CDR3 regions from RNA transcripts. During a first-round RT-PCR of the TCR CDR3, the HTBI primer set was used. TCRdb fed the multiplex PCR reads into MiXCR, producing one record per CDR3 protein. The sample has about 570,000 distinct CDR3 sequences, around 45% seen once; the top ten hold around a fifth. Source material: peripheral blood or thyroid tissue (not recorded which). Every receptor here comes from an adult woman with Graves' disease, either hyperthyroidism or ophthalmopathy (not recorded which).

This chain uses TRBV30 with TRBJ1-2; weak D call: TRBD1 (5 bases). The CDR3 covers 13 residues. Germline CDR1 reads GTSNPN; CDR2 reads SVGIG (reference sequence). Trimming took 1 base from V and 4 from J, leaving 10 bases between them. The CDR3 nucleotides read TGTGCCTGGAGTGCGGGGGTGGGCTATGGCTACACCTTC. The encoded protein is CAWSAGVGYGYTF.

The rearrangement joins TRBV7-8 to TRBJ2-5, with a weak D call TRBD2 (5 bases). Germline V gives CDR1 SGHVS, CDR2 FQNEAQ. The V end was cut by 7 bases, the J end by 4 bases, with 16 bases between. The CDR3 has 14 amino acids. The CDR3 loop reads CASTSVKEGETQYF. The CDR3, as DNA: TGTGCCAGCACCTCGGTCAAAGAGGGAGAGACCCAGTACTTC.

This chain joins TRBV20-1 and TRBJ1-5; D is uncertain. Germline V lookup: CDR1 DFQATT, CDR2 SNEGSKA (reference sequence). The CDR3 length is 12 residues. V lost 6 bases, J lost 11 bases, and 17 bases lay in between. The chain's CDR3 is CSAPVLRETQHF. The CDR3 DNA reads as TGCAGTGCCCCTGTGTTGAGGGAGACCCAGCATTTT.

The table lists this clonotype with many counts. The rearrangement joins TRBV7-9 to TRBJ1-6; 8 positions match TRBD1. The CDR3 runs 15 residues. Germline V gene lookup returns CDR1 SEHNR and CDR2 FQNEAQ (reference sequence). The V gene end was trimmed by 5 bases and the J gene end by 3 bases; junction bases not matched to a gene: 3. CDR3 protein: CASSTGTGYNSPLHF. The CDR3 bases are TGTGCCAGCAGCACCGGGACAGGCTATAATTCACCCCTCCACTTT.

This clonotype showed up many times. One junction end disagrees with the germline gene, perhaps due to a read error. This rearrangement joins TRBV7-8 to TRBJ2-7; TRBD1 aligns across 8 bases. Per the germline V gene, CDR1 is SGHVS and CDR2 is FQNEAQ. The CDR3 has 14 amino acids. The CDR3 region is CASSSRTGMEQWNF. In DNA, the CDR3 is TGTGCCAGCAGCTCCCGGACAGGGATGGAGCAGTGGAACTTC. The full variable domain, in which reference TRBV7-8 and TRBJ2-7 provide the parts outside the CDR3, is GAGVSQSPRYKVAKRGQDVALRCDPISGHVSLFWYQQALGQGPEFLTYFQNEAQLDKSGLPSDRFFAERPEGSVSTLKIQRTQQEDSAVYLCASSSRTGMEQWNFGPGTRLTVT.

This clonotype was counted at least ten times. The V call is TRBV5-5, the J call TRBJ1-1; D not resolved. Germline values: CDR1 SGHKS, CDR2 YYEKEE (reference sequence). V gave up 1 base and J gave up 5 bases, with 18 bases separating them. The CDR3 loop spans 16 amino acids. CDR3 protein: CASSLSSTGKGTEAFF. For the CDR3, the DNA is TGTGCCAGCAGCTTGAGTAGTACCGGTAAAGGAACTGAAGCTTTCTTT.

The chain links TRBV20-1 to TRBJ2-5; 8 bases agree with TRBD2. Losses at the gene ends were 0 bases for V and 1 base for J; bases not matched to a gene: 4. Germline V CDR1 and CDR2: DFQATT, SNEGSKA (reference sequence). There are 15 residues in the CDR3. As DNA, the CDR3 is TGCAGTGCTAGAGACCGTACTAGCGGCCAAGAGACCCAGTACTTC. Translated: CSARDRTSGQETQYF.

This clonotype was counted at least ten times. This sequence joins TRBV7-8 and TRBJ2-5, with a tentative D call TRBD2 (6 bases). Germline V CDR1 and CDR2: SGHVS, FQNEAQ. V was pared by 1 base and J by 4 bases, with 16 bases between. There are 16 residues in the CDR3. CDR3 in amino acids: CASSLVFREERETQYF. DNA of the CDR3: TGTGCCAGCAGCTTAGTGTTCAGGGAGGAGAGAGAGACCCAGTACTTC.

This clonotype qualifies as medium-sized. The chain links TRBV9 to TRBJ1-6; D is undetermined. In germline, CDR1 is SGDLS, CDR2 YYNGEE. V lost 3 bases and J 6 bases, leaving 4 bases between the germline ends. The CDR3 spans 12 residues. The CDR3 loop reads CASSASNSPLHF. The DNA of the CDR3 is TGTGCCAGCAGCGCCTCTAATTCACCCCTCCACTTT.

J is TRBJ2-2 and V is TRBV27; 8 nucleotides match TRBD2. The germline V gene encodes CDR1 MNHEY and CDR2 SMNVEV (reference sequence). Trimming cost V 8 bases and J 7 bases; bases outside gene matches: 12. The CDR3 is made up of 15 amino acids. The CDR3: CASGRASGSNGELFF. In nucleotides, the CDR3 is TGTGCCAGCGGAAGGGCCAGCGGGAGTAACGGGGAGCTGTTTTTT.

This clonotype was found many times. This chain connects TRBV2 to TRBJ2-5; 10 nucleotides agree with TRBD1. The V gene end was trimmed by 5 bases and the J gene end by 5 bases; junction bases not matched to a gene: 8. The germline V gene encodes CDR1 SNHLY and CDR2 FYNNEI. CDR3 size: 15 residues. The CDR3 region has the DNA TGTGCCAGCAGTTACCGGGACAGGGGCCGGGAGACCCAGTACTTC. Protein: CASSYRDRGRETQYF.

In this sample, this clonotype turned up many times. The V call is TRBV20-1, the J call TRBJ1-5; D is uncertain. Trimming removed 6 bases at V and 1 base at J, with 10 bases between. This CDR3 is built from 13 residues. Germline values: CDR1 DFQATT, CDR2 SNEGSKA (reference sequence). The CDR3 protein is CSAKGLSNQPQHF. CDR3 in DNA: TGCAGTGCAAAGGGTTTAAGCAATCAGCCCCAGCATTTT.

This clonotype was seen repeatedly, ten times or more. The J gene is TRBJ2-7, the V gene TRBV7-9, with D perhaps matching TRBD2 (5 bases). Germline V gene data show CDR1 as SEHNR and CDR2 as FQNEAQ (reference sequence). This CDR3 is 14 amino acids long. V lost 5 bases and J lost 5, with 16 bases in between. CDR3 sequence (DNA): TGTGCCAGCAGCGGAGACTTAGCGAAGCACGAGCAGTACTTC. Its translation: CASSGDLAKHEQYF.

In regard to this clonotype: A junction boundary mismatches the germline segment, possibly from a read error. As DNA, the CDR3 is TGTGCCAGCAGCCTCCGGACAGGACCTAATTATGGCTACACCTTC. Protein sequence: CASSLRTGPNYGYTF. The rearrangement uses TRBV11-2 and TRBJ1-2, with 7 bases that match TRBD1. This CDR3 has 15 residues. Germline V gene lookup returns CDR1 SGHAT and CDR2 FQNNGV.

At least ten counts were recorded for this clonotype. The CDR3 sequence is CSVGRRGSYEQYF. In nucleotides, the CDR3 is TGCAGCGTGGGGCGGAGGGGTTCCTACGAGCAGTACTTC. The chain uses TRBV29-1 and TRBJ2-7; possible D gene TRBD2, 6 bases. V was shortened by 6 bases and J by 1 base, with 13 bases between the two germline ends. The CDR3 extends over 13 amino acids. The germline V gene encodes CDR1 SQVTM and CDR2 ANQGSEA.

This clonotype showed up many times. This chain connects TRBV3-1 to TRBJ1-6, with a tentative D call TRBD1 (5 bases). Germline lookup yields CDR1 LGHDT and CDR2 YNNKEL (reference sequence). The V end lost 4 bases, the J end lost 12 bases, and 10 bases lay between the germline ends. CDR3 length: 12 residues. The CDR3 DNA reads TGTGCCAGCAGCCCCCGACAGAGACCCCTCCACTTT. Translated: CASSPRQRPLHF. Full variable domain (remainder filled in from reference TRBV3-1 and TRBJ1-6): DTAVSQTPKYLVTQMGNDKSIKCEQNLGHDTMYWYKQDSKKFLKIMFSYNNKELIINETVPNRFSPKSPDKAHLNLHINSLELGDSAVYFCASSPRQRPLHFGNGTRLTVT.

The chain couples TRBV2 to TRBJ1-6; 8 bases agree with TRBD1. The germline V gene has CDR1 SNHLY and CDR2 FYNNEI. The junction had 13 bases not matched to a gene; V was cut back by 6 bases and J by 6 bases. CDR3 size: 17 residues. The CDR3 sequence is CASSRGLGGRANSPLHF. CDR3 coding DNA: TGTGCCAGCAGCAGGGGGCTCGGAGGCAGGGCTAATTCACCCCTCCACTTT.

Written as DNA, the CDR3 is TGCAGTGCTCAACCGGTATCGGCAGCCCTGACCTATAATTCACCCCTCCACTTT. It specifies CSAQPVSAALTYNSPLHF. V and J are TRBV20-1 and TRBJ1-6; D uncertain. Germline V gene lookup returns CDR1 DFQATT and CDR2 SNEGSKA (reference sequence). V dropped 5 bases and J dropped 2 bases, with 22 bases sitting between them. The CDR3 consists of 18 residues.

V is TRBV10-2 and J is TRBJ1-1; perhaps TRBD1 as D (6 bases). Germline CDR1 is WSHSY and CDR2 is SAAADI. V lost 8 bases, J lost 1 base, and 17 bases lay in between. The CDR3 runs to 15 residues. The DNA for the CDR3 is TGCGCCAGCTCCCTCCCTGGACAGAAGAACACTGAAGCTTTCTTT. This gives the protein CASSLPGQKNTEAFF.

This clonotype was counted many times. The CDR3 sequence: CASSWTASTNEKLFF. Written as DNA, the CDR3 is TGTGCCAGCAGCTGGACGGCGTCAACTAATGAAAAACTGTTTTTT. The V call is TRBV7-9, the J call TRBJ1-4; D not resolved. Between the trimmed V and J ends, which lost 4 bases and 0 bases, there was a span of 9 bases. Germline V gives CDR1 SEHNR, CDR2 FQNEAQ (reference sequence). The CDR3 loop spans 15 amino acids.

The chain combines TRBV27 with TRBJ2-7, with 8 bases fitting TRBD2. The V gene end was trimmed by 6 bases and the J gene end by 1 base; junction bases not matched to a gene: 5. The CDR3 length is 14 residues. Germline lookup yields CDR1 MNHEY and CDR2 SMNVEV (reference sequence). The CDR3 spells CASSAGLVSYEQYF. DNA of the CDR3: TGTGCCAGCAGCGCGGGACTAGTGTCCTACGAGCAGTACTTC.

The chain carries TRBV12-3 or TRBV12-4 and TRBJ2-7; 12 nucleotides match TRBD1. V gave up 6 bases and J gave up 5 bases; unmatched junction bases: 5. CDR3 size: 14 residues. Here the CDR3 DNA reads TGTGCCAGCAGCCAGGGACAGGGGGCTGACGAGCAGTACTTC. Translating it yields CASSQGQGADEQYF.

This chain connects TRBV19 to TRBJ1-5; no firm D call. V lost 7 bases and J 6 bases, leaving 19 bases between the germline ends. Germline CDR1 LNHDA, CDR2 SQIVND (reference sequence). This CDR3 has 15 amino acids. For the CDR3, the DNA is TGTGCCAGTACCCCCCCCCGTGGGCGCGCTCAGCCCCAGCATTTT. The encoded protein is CASTPPRGRAQPQHF.

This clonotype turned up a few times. CDR3 sequence reads: CASRSSETQYF. CDR3 bases: TGTGCCAGCAGGTCTAGCGAGACCCAGTACTTC. The genes are TRBV7-8 and TRBJ2-5, with a possible D match to TRBD2 (5 bases). The CDR3 extends over 11 amino acids. In germline, CDR1 is SGHVS, CDR2 FQNEAQ. V gave up 6 bases and J gave up 5 bases, with 7 bases separating them.

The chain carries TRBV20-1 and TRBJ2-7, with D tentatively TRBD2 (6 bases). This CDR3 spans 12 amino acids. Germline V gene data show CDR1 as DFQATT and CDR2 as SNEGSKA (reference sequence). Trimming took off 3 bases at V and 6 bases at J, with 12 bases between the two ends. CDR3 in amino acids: CSARETGVEQYF. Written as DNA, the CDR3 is TGCAGTGCTAGGGAGACGGGGGTCGAGCAGTACTTC.